The entry that follows covers one TCR beta chain sequence. This clone was counted only a few times. Its antigen specificity is not known. One base away there is no much larger clone; base qualities are not given. The entry originates in a study of cytomegalovirus exposure and HLA in healthy donors listed by TCRdb under 2017. In terms of the full investigation: According to an earlier analysis of 550 to 750 of the donors, about 190 million T cells yielded some 110 million unique TCR beta sequences and 276 Gb of sequence data. In an earlier analysis of 587 of the donors, high-throughput TCR beta sequencing was used to judge whether each TCR beta V gene segment behaved as functional or pseudogenic. A later analysis re-analyzed previously published TCR beta repertoires from 660 or so donors and added high-resolution HLA genotyping to study TCR occurrence patterns. An early release covering roughly 600 HLA-typed donors comprised about 310 gigabases of sequencing data and roughly 86 million unique TCR sequences. The study combined high-throughput TCR immunosequencing, statistical association of individual TCRs with disease status, and machine learning to predict cytomegalovirus infection status. A few DR-DQ haplotypes were handled as single units for association and clustering because linkage in the cohort was strong. The study aimed to test whether signatures of past pathogen exposure could be identified by cataloging public T cell receptors. A separate validation cohort of roughly 130 different subjects was used in addition to the roughly 670-subject first cohort. Typing coverage varied by locus: about 620-640 donors for A, B, C, DRB1 and DQB1; approximately 500 for DQA1; approximately 610 for DPA1; more than 450 for DPB1. The study used immunosequencing to profile the T cell repertoires of some 600 subjects and linked those repertoires to cytomegalovirus serostatus. Donor age, sex, ethnicity and CMV serostatus were compiled together with the repertoire data. Among 398 genotyped donors of the cohort, an average of around 240,000 unique TCR beta nucleotide sequences were sequenced per donor, roughly a sixth of them non-productive. HLA typing included class I and class II loci at four-digit resolution. A later genetic analysis took genome-wide SNP genotypes for 398 of the 666 donors and used that subset as a discovery cohort. All discovery cohort repertoires had been generated on a single sequencing platform. Of the roughly 400 genotyped donors, 75% to 85% were placed in the genetic ancestry cluster associated with self-reported Caucasian donors. Rather than drawing on any new phenotypic data, the later analysis identified candidate immune exposures from TCR beta sequences and the way those sequences occurred across donors.

V is cut by 3 bases and J by 5 bases, and the space between the germline ends is 11 bases. Measured from the cysteine to the phenylalanine, the CDR3 is 13 residues long. Just the 39-base CDR3 DNA is kept, in frame starting at base 1. Via the germline V gene, CDR1 is SGDLS and CDR2 YYNGEE. The cohort comprised approximately 700 healthy bone marrow donors. At the time of sampling, all cohort members were nominally healthy, though unrecorded immune exposures were likely present. The donor tested CMV seronegative, placing the donor among the approximately 360 seronegative members of the cohort. Each donor provided a peripheral blood sample, and peripheral blood mononuclear cells were used for TCR beta sequencing. Genomic DNA was extracted from the blood cell samples with the Qiagen DNeasy Blood Extraction Kit. Here is what the overall study found, with its caveats: The authors suggested that the approach could potentially be generalized to other disease states and immunological phenotypes. According to a later genetic analysis, donors in an Asian-associated ancestry cluster had fewer N-insertions in productive TCRs than the approximately 630-donor mean. A further reported finding was that TCR beta sequences accurately predicted the HLA-A and HLA-B alleles for most subjects in the first cohort. The cohort was sequenced for TCR beta chains only, and without alpha or paired-chain data the features that could be detected were limited. Across donors, most TCR sequences were observed very rarely, whereas some public TCRs were present in many individuals. A later analysis found that HLA-associated TCR beta chains were more clonally expanded and had lower generation probabilities than equally common non-associated chains. A group of highly shared sequence variants was considered likely to be a technical artifact of the sequencing pipeline. In a later analysis, TCR association rates were found to vary across HLA loci, with the most associated TCRs seen for DRB1 alleles and the fewest for HLA-C alleles. According to a later analysis, most CMV-associated TCR beta chains appeared to be HLA-restricted, and the HLA associations seemed to be driven largely by CMV exposure. A few of the identified cytomegalovirus-associated TCR beta chains were confirmed in vitro to be specific for cytomegalovirus antigens. Cytomegalovirus status was reported to be diagnosed by the classifier with high specificity and sensitivity in both the original and validation cohorts. V-gene and J-gene trimming of TCR beta chains was associated with a missense DCLRE1C variant in a later genetic analysis, and the association was replicated in an independent cohort. When HLA alleles, especially DR and DQ, strongly co-occurred, TCR associations were difficult to assign to individual alleles. HLA typing was unavailable for some donors at each locus, so association tests used only the typed subset. In an earlier analysis of a few hundred of the donors, most TCR beta V segments were observed in productive rearrangements about 90% or about 30% of the time, broadly matching IMGT annotations. A total of some 180 TCR beta chains were listed by the study as associated with cytomegalovirus. Several of the top co-occurrence clusters appeared to be linked to parvovirus B19, influenza, CMV and Epstein-Barr virus, according to a later analysis. Because counts were too low, approximately 15 rarely observed V segments, including chromosome 9 orphons, were excluded from the earlier analysis of fewer than 650 of the donors. Specific HLA alleles were associated with 16,951 TCR beta sequences at a false discovery rate of 0.05 in a later analysis. Correlated functional status among segregating V segments might be attributable to linkage disequilibrium, but an unknown experimental factor could not be ruled out. Some IMGT-functional V segments, including TRBV6-2 and TRBV6-3, could not be distinguished by the 87-base-pair reads and were therefore excluded. Roughly uniform sequencing depth across donors was assumed in presence/absence analyses, although this assumption may not hold. The only immune exposure information available for the cohort was CMV serostatus.

Receptors were amplified or captured by the immunoSEQ multiplex PCR assay. For the multiplex PCR, a mixture combining 60 forward primers for TCR Vbeta segments and 13 reverse primers for TCR Jbeta segments was used. Amplification of the CDR3 region of rearranged TCR beta genes was performed with a multiplex PCR assay on genomic DNA. On the Illumina HiSeq System, the amplified TCR beta libraries were sequenced as 87-base-pair reads. In the authors' own workflow: A later analysis tallied roughly 78 million unique TCR beta chains across the 666 repertoires, and approximately 11 million of those chains were shared by two or more donors. Raw reads were error-corrected and collapsed into unique sequences by a nearest-neighbor algorithm in which closely related sequences were merged to remove PCR and sequencing errors. V, D and J gene segments were assigned by aligning CDR3 sequences to IMGT reference sequences. For a sequence to be retained, a match of at least six nucleotides to both a V gene segment and a J gene segment was required. Rearrangements were called productive when the CDR3 lacked stop codons and stayed in frame with V and J; all others were non-productive. Following IMGT convention, CDR3 was defined as the stretch from the second conserved V-encoded cysteine to the conserved J-encoded phenylalanine. Sequences without an unambiguous match to a single V gene segment were excluded from the earlier analysis of 587 of the donors. An earlier analysis of a few hundred of the donors called V segments functional above 56.7% productive rearrangements and segregating when the between-donor standard deviation exceeded 5%. A statistical classification framework was developed to diagnose cytomegalovirus status using the catalog of TCR beta chain sequences. In a later analysis, V and J genes were assigned by comparing TCR nucleotide sequences against IMGT/GENE-DB human TR gene sequences. The TCRdist pipeline was used in a later analysis to assign CDR3 sequences and most-parsimonious VDJ recombination scenarios. In a later analysis, each TCR beta chain was defined by its CDR3 amino acid sequence together with its V-gene family, and reads lacking a unique V-gene family were excluded. A later analysis removed 592 highly shared, low-generation-probability nucleotide sequences to deal with suspected cross-contamination and a sequencing artifact. In a later analysis, a clonal expansion index was calculated for each public chain from normalized within-repertoire ranks of inferred template counts. In a later analysis, generation probabilities were computed using a VDJ recombination model fitted to out-of-frame rearrangements, and the results were checked against IGoR. Hypergeometric tests were used in a later analysis to score TCR-TCR, TCR-HLA and TCR-CMV co-occurrence, with a repertoire-size bias correction applied to the TCR pairs. In a later analysis, false discovery rates were estimated by permuting HLA or CMV assignments 20 times. In a later analysis, co-occurring TCRs were grouped using DBSCAN, with TCRdist sequence similarity added in when clustering inside HLA-allele-positive subsets. For co-occurrence clustering, repertoires with fewer than 30,000 or more than 120,000 public chains were excluded, along with roughly 5 repertoires with anomalous nucleotide sharing. Sourced from immuneACCESS, this table was stored by TCRdb with only in-frame sequences that have V and J called. A share of the clones is absent; for the studies checked, an unresolved V gene accounts for under half, and the remainder has no known explanation. The DNA was the basis for D and trimming; V, J and clone size are from that table. The sample data list approximately 100,000 clones, and 60% to 85% of these were observed just once. Clones ranked in the top ten supply about 2.5% of the sample.

The sample taken for sequencing was PBMCs. The receptor was derived from a female donor in good health and CMV-seronegative. The rearrangement joined TRBV9 to TRBJ1-1, and the D gene may be TRBD1, 6 bases matching. The encoded CDR3 is CASSEGQSTEAFF. The sequenced DNA is TGTGCCAGCAGCGAGGGACAATCGACTGAAGCTTTCTTT. Where the CDR3 stops, the reference TRBV9 and TRBJ1-1 genes take over; the full variable domain is DSGVTQTPKHLITATGQRVTLRCSPRSGDLSVYWYQQSLDQGLQFLIQYYNGEERAKGNILERFSAQQFPDLHSELNLSSLELGDSALYFCASSEGQSTEAFFGQGTRLTVV.